The T cell receptor (beta chain) described here comes from a study of response to subunit inactivated influenza vaccine. Findings and caveats of the study: Authors proposed each seasonal influenza vaccination draws in few new T cells.

Trimming removed 0 bases at V and 12 bases at J, with 24 bases between. This CDR3 comprises 17 residues. The germline V gene has CDR1 LGHNA and CDR2 YSLEER. A single record per CDR3 protein comes from TCRdb applying MiXCR to the RT-PCR reads. The data show fewer than 750,000 distinct CDR3 sequences, about 15% seen once. This clonotype was observed a few times. The antigen is undetermined. J is TRBJ2-1 and V is TRBV4-3; tentatively, D is TRBD2 (6 bases). The receptor's source is a man aged 50 to 59 who received an inactivated influenza vaccine. This specimen was PBMCs from blood, taken approximately 12 days after vaccination. DNA for the CDR3: TGCGCCAGCAGCCAAGAGTTAGATCTCCCAGCCCCCGGGAGGCAGTTCTTC. Its protein is CASSQELDLPAPGRQFF.